A selection of T cell receptor beta chains follows, all from one sample in a study of patients with pleural tuberculosis. TCRdb analysed the reads with MiXCR anew, one entry per CDR3 protein. Of 45,000 to 55,000 distinct CDR3 sequences listed, about 6.8% are singletons. The receptors derive from a human donor with pleural tuberculosis. The CDR3 runs from the conserved cysteine through the conserved F or W. A D gene is named only where the DNA matches it firmly. The size entry is marked missing in some rows and otherwise reads once, few, many or a size class.

TRBV28	many	13	TRBJ2-7	.	TGTGCCAGCACCTGGGGGAACTCCTACGAGCAGTACTTC	CASTWGNSYEQYF
TRBV29-1	.	14	TRBJ2-7	.	TGCAGCGTTGAAATCATAGGACACCCCTACGAGCAGTACTTC	CSVEIIGHPYEQYF
TRBV20-1	many	14	TRBJ2-3	.	TGCAGTGCAACCGACAGGCCTAGCACAGATACGCAGTATTTT	CSATDRPSTDTQYF
TRBV11-1	few	17	TRBJ2-7	TRBD2	TGTGCCAGCAGCTTAGTAAGTAGACTAGCGGGGACCTACGAGCAGTACTTC	CASSLVSRLAGTYEQYF
TRBV27	many	13	TRBJ1-5	.	TGTGCCAGCAGTTTCTTGGGATCCTCAGCCCAGCATTTT	CASSFLGSSAQHF
TRBV29-1	.	12	TRBJ2-5	.	TGCAGCGCCGTAACAGGGACGGAGACCCAGTACTTC	CSAVTGTETQYF
TRBV29-1	few	11	TRBJ1-1	.	TGCAGCGTTGAGGGGGCCACTGAAGCTTTCTTT	CSVEGATEAFF
TRBV4-2	many	14	TRBJ1-2	.	TGTGCCAGCAGCCAAAGCCAGGAGGCCTATGGCTACACCTTC	CASSQSQEAYGYTF
TRBV12-3/TRBV12-4	many	14	TRBJ1-2	TRBD1	TGTGCCAACAGACCCCGGACAGGGGGCTATGGCTACACCTTC	CANRPRTGGYGYTF
TRBV5-1	few	13	TRBJ1-1	.	TGCGCCAGCAGCTCAGGGATTAAGGCTGAAGCTTTCTTT	CASSSGIKAEAFF
TRBV6-1	many	14	TRBJ1-5	.	TGTGCCAGCATTCAGGGGTATAGCAATCAGCCCCAGCATTTT	CASIQGYSNQPQHF
TRBV20-1	many	16	TRBJ2-1	.	TGCAGTGCCCGGGACAGGGAGGGACTAGTCTACAATGAGCAGTTCTTC	CSARDREGLVYNEQFF
TRBV20-1	many	16	TRBJ2-1	TRBD2	TGCAGTGCTACCGGGACTAGCGGGGTCTCCTACAATGAGCAGTTCTTC	CSATGTSGVSYNEQFF
TRBV19	few	12	TRBJ2-2	.	TGTGCCAGTAGTATGCAGGTCGGGGAGCTGTTTTTT	CASSMQVGELFF
TRBV6-2/TRBV6-3	many	12	TRBJ2-3	.	TGTGCCAGCAGTTACCTCTACGATACGCAGTATTTT	CASSYLYDTQYF
TRBV11-2	.	12	TRBJ2-3	.	TGTGCCAGCAGCCCCCAAGCACAAGCGCAGTATTTT	CASSPQAQAQYF
TRBV7-8	many	14	TRBJ2-2	.	TGTGCCAGCAGCTTAGCTAGCTGGGCCGGGGAGCTGTTTTTT	CASSLASWAGELFF
TRBV12-3/TRBV12-4	many	18	TRBJ2-5	TRBD2	TGTGCCAGCAGTTTCCTACCGCGGACTAGCGGGAGGGCAGAGACCCAGTACTTC	CASSFLPRTSGRAETQYF
TRBV4-1	many	13	TRBJ2-1	.	TGCGCCAGCAGCCCGACAGGATACAATGAGCAGTTCTTC	CASSPTGYNEQFF
TRBV20-1	many	14	TRBJ1-5	.	TGCAGTGCTGGAGGAAAATGGCGCAATCAGCCCCAGCATTTT	CSAGGKWRNQPQHF
TRBV11-1	.	15	TRBJ2-1	TRBD2	TGTGCCAGCAGCGAACCGGGACTAGCGGGCACTGAGCAGTTCTTC	CASSEPGLAGTEQFF
TRBV20-1	many	10	TRBJ2-1	.	TGCAGTGGGGCGTACAATGAGCAGTTCTTC	CSGAYNEQFF
TRBV28	many	13	TRBJ2-7	.	TGTGCCAGCAGTTTGGCTTTAGGGGGCGAGCAGTACTTC	CASSLALGGEQYF
TRBV11-2	many	14	TRBJ1-5	.	TGTGCCAGCAGCTTAGAGGGGGCCCTTCAGCCCCAGCATTTT	CASSLEGALQPQHF
TRBV19	many	14	TRBJ1-5	.	TGTGCCAGTAGCCCACTTTATAGCAATCAGCCCCAGCATTTT	CASSPLYSNQPQHF
TRBV28	many	15	TRBJ2-3	.	TGTGCCAGCAGCGTCCCCGCTCAGGGAACAGATACGCAGTATTTT	CASSVPAQGTDTQYF
TRBV12-3/TRBV12-4	many	15	TRBJ1-1	.	TGTGCCAGCAGTTTAGGGGCAGGGGTTTACACTGAAGCTTTCTTT	CASSLGAGVYTEAFF